The 3 T cell receptor beta chains presented below share a single source sample, sequenced in a study of cytomegalovirus exposure and HLA in healthy donors. PCR involved 60 Vbeta and 13 Jbeta primers. Clones were read by immunoSEQ multiplex PCR, and TCRdb kept only the in-frame ones, dropping some. The data show 150,000 to 200,000 clones, more than 75% seen once. Sequenced sample: PBMCs. The receptor set was obtained from a man in his forties or fifties in good health and CMV-seronegative.

The chain links TRBV9 to TRBJ2-7; possible D gene TRBD2, 5 bases. Germline CDR1 is SGDLS and CDR2 is YYNGEE. Trimming removed 4 bases from V and 6 bases from J, with 11 bases in between. The CDR3 has 12 residues. The CDR3 DNA follows: TGTGCCAGCAGCCAATCGGGGTTCGAGCAGTACTTC. Translation gives CASSQSGFEQYF.

The CDR3 nucleotides read TGTGCCAGCAGCCAAATGAGGAACCTATATGGCTACACCTTC. Protein: CASSQMRNLYGYTF. The chain combines TRBV14 with TRBJ1-2; D unresolved. Per germline, CDR1 SGHDN and CDR2 FVKESK. There are 14 residues in the CDR3. Trimming left V 2 bases short and J 5 bases short, with 12 bases between.

The chain combines TRBV5-1 with TRBJ2-3; 8 bases are a match to TRBD2. The trim removed 4 bases at V and 8 bases at J, leaving 9 bases unmatched. This CDR3 is 14 amino acids long. Germline V gene lookup returns CDR1 SGHRS and CDR2 YFSETQ. The CDR3 region has the DNA TGCGCCAGCAGCCCGGGGGGGGGCAAGGTTACGCAGTATTTT. It encodes CASSPGGGKVTQYF.